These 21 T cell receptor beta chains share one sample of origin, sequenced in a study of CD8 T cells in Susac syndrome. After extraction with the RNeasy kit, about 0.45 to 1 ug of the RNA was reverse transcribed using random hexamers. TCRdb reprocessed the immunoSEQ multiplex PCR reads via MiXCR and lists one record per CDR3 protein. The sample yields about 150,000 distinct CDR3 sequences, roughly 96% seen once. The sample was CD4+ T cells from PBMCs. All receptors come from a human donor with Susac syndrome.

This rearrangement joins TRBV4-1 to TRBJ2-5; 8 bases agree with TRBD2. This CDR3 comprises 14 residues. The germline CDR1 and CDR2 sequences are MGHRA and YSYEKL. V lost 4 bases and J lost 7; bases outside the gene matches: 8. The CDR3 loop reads CASSLAGGVGTQYF. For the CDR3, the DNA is TGCGCCAGCAGCCTCGCGGGGGGCGTAGGGACCCAGTACTTC.

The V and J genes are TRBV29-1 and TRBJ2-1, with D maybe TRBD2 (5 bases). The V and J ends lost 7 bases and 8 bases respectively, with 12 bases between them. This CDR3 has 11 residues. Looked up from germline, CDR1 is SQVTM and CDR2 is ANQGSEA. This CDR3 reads CSGTGRDEQFF. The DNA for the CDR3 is TGCAGCGGGACCGGGCGGGATGAGCAGTTCTTC.

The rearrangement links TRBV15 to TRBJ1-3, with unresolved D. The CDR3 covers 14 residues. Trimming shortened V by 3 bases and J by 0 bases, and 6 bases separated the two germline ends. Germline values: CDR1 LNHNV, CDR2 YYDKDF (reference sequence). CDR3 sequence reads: CATSRESSGNTIYF. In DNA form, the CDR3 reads TGTGCCACCAGCAGGGAGAGCTCTGGAAACACCATATATTTT. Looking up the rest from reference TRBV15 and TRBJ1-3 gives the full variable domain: DAMVIQNPRYQVTQFGKPVTLSCSQTLNHNVMYWYQQKSSQAPKLLFHYYDKDFNNEADTPDNFQSRRPNTSFCFLDIRSPGLGDTAMYLCATSRESSGNTIYFGEGSWLTVV.

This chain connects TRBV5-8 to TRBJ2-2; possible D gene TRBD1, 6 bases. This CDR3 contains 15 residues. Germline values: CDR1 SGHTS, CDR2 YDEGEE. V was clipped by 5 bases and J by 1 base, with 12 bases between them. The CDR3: CASRRDNRNTGELFF. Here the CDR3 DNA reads TGTGCCAGCAGAAGGGACAATCGGAACACCGGGGAGCTGTTTTTT.

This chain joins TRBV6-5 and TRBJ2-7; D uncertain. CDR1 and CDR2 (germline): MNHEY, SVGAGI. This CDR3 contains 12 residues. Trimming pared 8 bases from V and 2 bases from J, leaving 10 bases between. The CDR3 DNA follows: TGTGCCAGCCGAGGTAGAGCCTACGAGCAGTACTTC. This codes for CASRGRAYEQYF.

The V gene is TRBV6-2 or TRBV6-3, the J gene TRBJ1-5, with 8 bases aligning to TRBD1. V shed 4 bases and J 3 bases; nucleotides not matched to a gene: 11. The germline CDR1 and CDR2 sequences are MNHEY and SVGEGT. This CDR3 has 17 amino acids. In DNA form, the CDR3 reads TGTGCCAGCAGTTCCCCGTCCGGGACAGGAGTCAATCAGCCCCAGCATTTT. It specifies CASSSPSGTGVNQPQHF.

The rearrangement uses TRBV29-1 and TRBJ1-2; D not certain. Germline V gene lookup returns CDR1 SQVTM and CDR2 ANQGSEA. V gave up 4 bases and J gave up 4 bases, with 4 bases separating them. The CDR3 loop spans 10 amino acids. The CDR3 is CSVGSYGYTF. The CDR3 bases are TGCAGCGTTGGGAGCTATGGCTACACCTTC.

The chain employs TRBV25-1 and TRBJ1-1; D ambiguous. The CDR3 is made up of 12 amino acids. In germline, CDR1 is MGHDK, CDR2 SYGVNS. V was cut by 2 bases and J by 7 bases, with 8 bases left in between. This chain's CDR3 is CASSEEGFEAFF. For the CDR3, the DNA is TGTGCCAGCAGTGAAGAAGGTTTTGAAGCTTTCTTT.

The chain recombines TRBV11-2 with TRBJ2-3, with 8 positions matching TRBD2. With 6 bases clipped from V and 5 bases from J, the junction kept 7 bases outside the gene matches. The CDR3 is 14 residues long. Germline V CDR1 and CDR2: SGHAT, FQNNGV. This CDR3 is CASRPGGALDTQYF. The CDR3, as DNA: TGTGCCAGCAGGCCGGGGGGGGCTTTAGATACGCAGTATTTT.

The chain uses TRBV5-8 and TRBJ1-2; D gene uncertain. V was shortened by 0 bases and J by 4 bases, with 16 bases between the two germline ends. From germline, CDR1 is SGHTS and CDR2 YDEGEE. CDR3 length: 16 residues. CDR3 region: CASSLDSGPSSYGYTF. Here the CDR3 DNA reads TGTGCCAGCAGCTTGGACTCAGGACCCTCGAGCTATGGCTACACCTTC.

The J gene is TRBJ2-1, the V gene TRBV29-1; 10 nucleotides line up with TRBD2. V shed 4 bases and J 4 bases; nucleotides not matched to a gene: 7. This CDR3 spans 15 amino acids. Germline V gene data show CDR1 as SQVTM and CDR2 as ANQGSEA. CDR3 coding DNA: TGCAGCGTTGCCCCAGCGGGGGGGCCTTACAATGAGCAGTTCTTC. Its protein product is CSVAPAGGPYNEQFF.

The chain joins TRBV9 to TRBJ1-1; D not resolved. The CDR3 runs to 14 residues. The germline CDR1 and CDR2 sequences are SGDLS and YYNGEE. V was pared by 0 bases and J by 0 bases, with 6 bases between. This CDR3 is CASSVAGMNTEAFF. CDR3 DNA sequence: TGTGCCAGCAGCGTAGCTGGTATGAACACTGAAGCTTTCTTT.

The CDR3 loop reads CASHRTGDGANVLTF. CDR3 nucleotides: TGCGCCAGTCATAGGACAGGGGACGGGGCCAACGTCCTGACTTTC. This chain joins TRBV4-1 and TRBJ2-6; 9 nucleotides line up with TRBD1. The germline CDR1 and CDR2 sequences are MGHRA and YSYEKL. The V and J ends lost 9 bases and 4 bases, in that order; junction bases with no gene match: 7. The CDR3 contains 15 residues.

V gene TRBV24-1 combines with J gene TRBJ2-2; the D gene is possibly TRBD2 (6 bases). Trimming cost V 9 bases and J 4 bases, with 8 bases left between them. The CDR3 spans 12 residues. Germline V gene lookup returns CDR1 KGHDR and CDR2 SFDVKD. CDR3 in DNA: TGTGCCACCTCCGGGGGCACCGGGGAGCTGTTTTTT. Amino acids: CATSGGTGELFF.

The CDR3: CSARDEGQVIYEQYF. CDR3 bases: TGCAGTGCTAGAGATGAGGGACAGGTTATCTACGAGCAGTACTTC. The chain carries TRBV20-1 and TRBJ2-7; 8 bases match TRBD1. The CDR3 extends over 15 amino acids. The junction had 7 bases not matched to a gene; V was cut back by 0 bases and J by 3 bases. CDR1 and CDR2 (germline): DFQATT, SNEGSKA (reference sequence).

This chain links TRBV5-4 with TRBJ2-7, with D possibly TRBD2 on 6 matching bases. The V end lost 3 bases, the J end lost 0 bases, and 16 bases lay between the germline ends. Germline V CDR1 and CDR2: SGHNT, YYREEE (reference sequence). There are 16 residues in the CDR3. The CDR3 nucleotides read TGTGCCAGCAGCTGGGAGGCGGGGAGTCGCTCCTACGAGCAGTACTTC. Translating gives CASSWEAGSRSYEQYF.

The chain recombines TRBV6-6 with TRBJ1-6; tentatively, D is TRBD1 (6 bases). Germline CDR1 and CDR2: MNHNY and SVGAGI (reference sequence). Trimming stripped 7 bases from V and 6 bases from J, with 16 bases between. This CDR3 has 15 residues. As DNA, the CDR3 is TGTGCCAGCACCATAGGGGGGAGCGGTAATTCACCCCTCCACTTT. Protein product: CASTIGGSGNSPLHF.

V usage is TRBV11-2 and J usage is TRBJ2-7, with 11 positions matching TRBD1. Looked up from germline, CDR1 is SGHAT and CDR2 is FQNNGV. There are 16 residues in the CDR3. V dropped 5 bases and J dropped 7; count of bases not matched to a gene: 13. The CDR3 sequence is CASSPISGQGVREQYF. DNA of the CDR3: TGTGCCAGCAGCCCGATATCGGGACAGGGGGTAAGGGAGCAGTACTTC.

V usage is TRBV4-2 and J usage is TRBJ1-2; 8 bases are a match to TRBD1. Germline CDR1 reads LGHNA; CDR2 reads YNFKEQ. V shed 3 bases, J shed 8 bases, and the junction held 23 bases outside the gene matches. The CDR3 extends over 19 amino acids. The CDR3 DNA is TGTGCCAGCAGCCACCGTAGGACAGGGCTCCCGTCCTCAATCCAGGGCTACACCTTC. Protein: CASSHRRTGLPSSIQGYTF.

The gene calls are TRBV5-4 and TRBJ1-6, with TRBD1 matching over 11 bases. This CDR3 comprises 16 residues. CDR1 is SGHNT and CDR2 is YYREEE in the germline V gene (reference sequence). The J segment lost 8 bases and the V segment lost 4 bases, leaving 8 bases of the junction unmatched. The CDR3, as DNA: TGTGCCAGCAGCCAGGGACAGGGGGTCGTAGATTCACCCCTCCACTTT. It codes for CASSQGQGVVDSPLHF.

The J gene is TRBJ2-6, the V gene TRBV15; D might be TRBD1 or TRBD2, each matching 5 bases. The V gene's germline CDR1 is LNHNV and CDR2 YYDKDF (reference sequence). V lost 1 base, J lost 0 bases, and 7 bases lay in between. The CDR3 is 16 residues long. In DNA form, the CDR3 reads TGTGCCACCAGCAGAGGAGGGACCTCTGGGGCCAACGTCCTGACTTTC. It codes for CATSRGGTSGANVLTF.